This T cell receptor beta chain was identified during a study of blood T cell repertoires in COVID-19. Overall study: Collection of acute and convalescent COVID-19 samples took place in the United States, Italy and Spain. The cDNA or gDNA used as material had been derived from T cells, B-cell-depleted T cells, or PBMCs.

In the authors' workflow: Reference gene primer amplification yielded estimated nucleated cell counts. TCRdb keeps only in-frame clones here, not all; method: immunoSEQ multiplex PCR. V and J calls and clone size are those listed in that table; D and trimming were worked out from the DNA. The sample comprises tens of thousands of clones, 75% of which are singletons, and roughly 21% rests with the top ten. Worth noting for this clone: At one end, the junction sequence differs from germline, possibly due to a read error.

The CDR3 spans 16 residues. The germline CDR1 and CDR2 sequences are SSHAT and FNYEAQ (reference sequence). The chain is built from TRBV7-7 and TRBJ2-1, with 11 bases that match TRBD2. The TCR was taken from a man aged 65 to 79 with acute or convalescent COVID-19. Sequencing used peripheral blood. For the CDR3, the DNA is TGTGCTAGCAGCTTAGCAGGGACTAGCGGAAAGAATGAGCAGTTCTTC. This encodes CASSLAGTSGKNEQFF. Using reference TRBV7-7 and TRBJ2-1 for the parts outside the CDR3, the full variable domain is GAGVSQSPRYKVTKRGQDVTLRCDPISSHATLYWYQQALGQGPEFLTYFNYEAQPDKSGLPSDRFSAERPEGSISTLTIQRTEQRDSAMYRCASSLAGTSGKNEQFFGPGTRLTVL.